The clone carrying this T cell receptor beta chain is a singleton in its sample. The same CDR3 is also encoded by other DNA sequences in this sample. The CDR3 consists of 12 residues. Between the trimmed V and J ends, which lost 3 bases and 3 bases, there was a span of 4 bases. The sample originates from a study of Ad26.COV2.S vaccination and SARS-CoV-2 variants. Background on the study: Into the muscle, Ad26.COV2.S was dosed once or twice, 56 days apart.

Measured with immunoSEQ multiplex PCR; TCRdb has only the in-frame clones, and not every one. The sample consists of 350,000 to 450,000 clones, 80% to 90% of them appearing once. Regarding treatment: roughly 18 received Ad26.COV2.S at low or high dose, single or two shots; five or six received placebo; per-sample allocation not given. Collection of samples fell on day 63 after the first vaccine or placebo injection. In Boston, the donor was an adult between 18-55 years of age. The V call is TRBV12-3 or TRBV12-4, the J call TRBJ2-3; D gene unclear. The clonotype comes from a person aged 18 to 65 who received the Ad26.COV2.S COVID-19 vaccine or a placebo. The sample here was peripheral blood, taken in a trial of Ad26.COV2.S vaccine versus placebo. The CDR3 DNA is TGTGCCAGCAGTTTTTATACAGATACGCAGTATTTT. This translates into CASSFYTDTQYF.